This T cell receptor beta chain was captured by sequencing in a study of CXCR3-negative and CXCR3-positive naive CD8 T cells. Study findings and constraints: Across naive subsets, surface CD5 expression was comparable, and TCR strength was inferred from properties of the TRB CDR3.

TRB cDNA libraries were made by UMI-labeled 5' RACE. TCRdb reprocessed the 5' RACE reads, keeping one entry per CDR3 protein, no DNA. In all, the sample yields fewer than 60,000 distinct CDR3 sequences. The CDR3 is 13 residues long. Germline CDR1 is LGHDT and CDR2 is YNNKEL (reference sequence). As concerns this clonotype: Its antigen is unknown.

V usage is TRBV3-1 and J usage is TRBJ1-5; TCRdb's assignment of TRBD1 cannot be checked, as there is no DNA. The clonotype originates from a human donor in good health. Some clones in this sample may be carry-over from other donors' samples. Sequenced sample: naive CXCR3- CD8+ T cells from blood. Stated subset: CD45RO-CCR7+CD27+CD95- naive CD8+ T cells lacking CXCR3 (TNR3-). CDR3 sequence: CASTSTGTGPQHF.